These T cell receptor beta chains were read from a single sample in a study of cytotoxic CD8 clonotypes in ibrutinib-treated CLL. Data came from immunoSEQ multiplex PCR; TCRdb stores just in-frame clones and leaves some out. The sample holds tens of thousands of clones; roughly 84% are singletons and the top ten take 5.4%. The sequenced sample was PBMCs, obtained before ibrutinib treatment. The source of these receptors is a human donor with chronic lymphocytic leukemia. CDR3s include the opening cysteine and the closing phenylalanine or tryptophan. D genes are given only for firm matches. Expanded clones are given a class, and other clones once, few, many or no size at all.

CDR3nt: TGTGCCAGTAGTATAACCCCGGGCACGAACACCGGGGAGCTGTTTTTT
CDR3aa: CASSITPGTNTGELFF
v_gene: TRBV19
len: 16
d_gene: -
abundance: -
j_gene: TRBJ2-2

CDR3nt: TGTGCCATCAAGGGCCAGCTTCCTTACAATGAGCAGTTCTTC
CDR3aa: CAIKGQLPYNEQFF
v_gene: TRBV10-3
len: 14
d_gene: -
abundance: -
j_gene: TRBJ2-1

CDR3nt: TGTGCCAGCAGCCCCCGGACTAGCGGGAGGGTCTACAATGAGCAGTTCTTC
CDR3aa: CASSPRTSGRVYNEQFF
v_gene: TRBV9
len: 17
d_gene: TRBD2
abundance: -
j_gene: TRBJ2-1

CDR3nt: TGTGCCAGTAGTATAGTTACACGTAATAATGAGCAGTTCTTC
CDR3aa: CASSIVTRNNEQFF
v_gene: TRBV19
len: 14
d_gene: -
abundance: -
j_gene: TRBJ2-1

CDR3nt: TGTGCCAGCGGTCAACAGAGTCGGAACACTGAAGCTTTCTTT
CDR3aa: CASGQQSRNTEAFF
v_gene: TRBV28
len: 14
d_gene: -
abundance: -
j_gene: TRBJ1-1

CDR3nt: TGTGCCAGCAGCGCCAGGGGCACTGAAGCTTTCTTT
CDR3aa: CASSARGTEAFF
v_gene: TRBV9
len: 12
d_gene: -
abundance: -
j_gene: TRBJ1-1

CDR3nt: TGCAGCGTTGTTCCCGAATTCACCTCCTACGAGCAGTACTTC
CDR3aa: CSVVPEFTSYEQYF
v_gene: TRBV29-1
len: 14
d_gene: -
abundance: -
j_gene: TRBJ2-7

CDR3nt: TGTGCCAGCAGCCGGAGGGCTAGCGGGAGTACAGATACGCAGTATTTT
CDR3aa: CASSRRASGSTDTQYF
v_gene: TRBV5-6
len: 16
d_gene: TRBD2
abundance: -
j_gene: TRBJ2-3

CDR3nt: TGTGCCAGTAGTATAGATGTGAGCCTACCTGTGACCCAGTACTTC
CDR3aa: CASSIDVSLPVTQYF
v_gene: TRBV19
len: 15
d_gene: -
abundance: -
j_gene: TRBJ2-5

CDR3nt: TGTGCCAGCAGCTTACCTGGAGGGAGGGCCATATCCGATGAGCAGTTCTTC
CDR3aa: CASSLPGGRAISDEQFF
v_gene: TRBV11-1
len: 17
d_gene: TRBD2
abundance: -
j_gene: TRBJ2-1

CDR3nt: TGTGCCAGCAGGCCCGGGACTAGCGGGACAAATGAGCAGTTCTTC
CDR3aa: CASRPGTSGTNEQFF
v_gene: TRBV5-4
len: 15
d_gene: TRBD2
abundance: -
j_gene: TRBJ2-1

CDR3nt: TGTGCCAGCAGCTCGAATACGGGCTCACCGAGGGAGCAGTTCTTC
CDR3aa: CASSSNTGSPREQFF
v_gene: TRBV7-3
len: 15
d_gene: -
abundance: -
j_gene: TRBJ2-1

CDR3nt: TGCGCCAGCAGTCAAACAGAGGGGCAGGGGTGTAGTGGTTGGAAGTCTGGAAACACCATATATTTT
CDR3aa: CASSQTEGQGCSGWKSGNTIYF
v_gene: TRBV23-1
len: 22
d_gene: -
abundance: -
j_gene: TRBJ1-3

CDR3nt: TGTGCCAGCAGCTTGCTTATGGCCGGGGAGCTGTTTTTT
CDR3aa: CASSLLMAGELFF
v_gene: TRBV5-6
len: 13
d_gene: -
abundance: -
j_gene: TRBJ2-2

CDR3nt: TGTGCCAGCAGCTTCACCGGGACAGGGACTAATGAGCAGTTCTTC
CDR3aa: CASSFTGTGTNEQFF
v_gene: TRBV5-4
len: 15
d_gene: TRBD1
abundance: -
j_gene: TRBJ2-1

CDR3nt: TGTGCCAGCAGTTCCGGGACAGGGGTCACAGATACGCAGTATTTT
CDR3aa: CASSSGTGVTDTQYF
v_gene: TRBV7-6
len: 15
d_gene: TRBD1
abundance: -
j_gene: TRBJ2-3

CDR3nt: TGTGCCAGCAGCACAGGGAAATCTGAAGCTTTCTTT
CDR3aa: CASSTGKSEAFF
v_gene: TRBV6-6
len: 12
d_gene: -
abundance: -
j_gene: TRBJ1-1

CDR3nt: TGTGCCAGCAGTTACAGGGCTCCGGGGCTATCCTGGGGCTACACCTTC
CDR3aa: CASSYRAPGLSWGYTF
v_gene: TRBV6-5
len: 16
d_gene: -
abundance: -
j_gene: TRBJ1-2

CDR3nt: TGTGCCAGCAGCGCGACAGGGGGCGGGCAGCCCCAGCATTTT
CDR3aa: CASSATGGGQPQHF
v_gene: TRBV6-6
len: 14
d_gene: TRBD1
abundance: -
j_gene: TRBJ1-5

CDR3nt: TGTGCCAGCAGCTTAGAAGGCAGCCACCTCTCCTACGAGCAGTACTTC
CDR3aa: CASSLEGSHLSYEQYF
v_gene: TRBV11-2
len: 16
d_gene: -
abundance: -
j_gene: TRBJ2-7

CDR3nt: TGTGCCAGCAGTGAAGTTGGGTCCGCTAACTATGGCTACACCTTC
CDR3aa: CASSEVGSANYGYTF
v_gene: TRBV6-1
len: 15
d_gene: -
abundance: -
j_gene: TRBJ1-2

CDR3nt: TGTGCCAGCAGCGTAGTATCGCAGGGGGCTTACAATGAGCAGTTCTTC
CDR3aa: CASSVVSQGAYNEQFF
v_gene: TRBV9
len: 16
d_gene: TRBD1
abundance: -
j_gene: TRBJ2-1

CDR3nt: TGTGCCAGCGAGTCAGTGGTAACCTCTGGGGCCAACGTCCTGACTTTC
CDR3aa: CASESVVTSGANVLTF
v_gene: TRBV2
len: 16
d_gene: -
abundance: -
j_gene: TRBJ2-6

CDR3nt: TGTGCCAGCAGTCTAGCGGGACCCTACGAGCAGTACTTC
CDR3aa: CASSLAGPYEQYF
v_gene: TRBV28
len: 13
d_gene: TRBD2
abundance: -
j_gene: TRBJ2-7

CDR3nt: TGTGCCAGCAGTTACCGGGTAAATGAAAAACTGTTTTTT
CDR3aa: CASSYRVNEKLFF
v_gene: TRBV6-6
len: 13
d_gene: -
abundance: -
j_gene: TRBJ1-4

CDR3nt: TGTGCCAGGTCCAACAGGGGGTCTTTGAACACTGAAGCTTTCTTT
CDR3aa: CARSNRGSLNTEAFF
v_gene: TRBV2
len: 15
d_gene: TRBD1
abundance: -
j_gene: TRBJ1-1

CDR3nt: TGTGCCATCAGTGAGTCTTTGCATCAGGGCTTGAACACTGAAGCTTTCTTT
CDR3aa: CAISESLHQGLNTEAFF
v_gene: TRBV10-3
len: 17
d_gene: -
abundance: -
j_gene: TRBJ1-1

CDR3nt: TGTGCCAGCAGCGCAGGGGGGGCCTTTAACTATGGCTACACCTTC
CDR3aa: CASSAGGAFNYGYTF
v_gene: TRBV9
len: 15
d_gene: TRBD1
abundance: -
j_gene: TRBJ1-2

CDR3nt: TGTGCCAGCAGTCCATGGGACAGGGTGGCTTTTAATGAGCAGTTCTTC
CDR3aa: CASSPWDRVAFNEQFF
v_gene: TRBV27
len: 16
d_gene: TRBD1
abundance: -
j_gene: TRBJ2-1

CDR3nt: TGTGCCAGCAGCCTTACTGGTATGCGAGAAAAACTGTTTTTT
CDR3aa: CASSLTGMREKLFF
v_gene: TRBV28
len: 14
d_gene: -
abundance: -
j_gene: TRBJ1-4

CDR3nt: TGTGCCAGCAGCCGAGACAGGGAACGCGAGCAGTTCTTC
CDR3aa: CASSRDREREQFF
v_gene: TRBV7-3
len: 13
d_gene: TRBD1
abundance: -
j_gene: TRBJ2-1

CDR3nt: TGTGCCAGCAGCCTTTGGGGACAGCGGGAGTGGCAAATGGGACATGAGCAGTTCTTC
CDR3aa: CASSLWGQREWQMGHEQFF
v_gene: TRBV5-6
len: 19
d_gene: -
abundance: few
j_gene: TRBJ2-1

CDR3nt: TGTGCCAGCAGCCAGACAGCCTACAATGAGCAGTTCTTC
CDR3aa: CASSQTAYNEQFF
v_gene: TRBV9
len: 13
d_gene: -
abundance: -
j_gene: TRBJ2-1

CDR3nt: TGTGCCAGCAGCCAACCGGGGGCTGAGACCCAGTACTTC
CDR3aa: CASSQPGAETQYF
v_gene: TRBV4-2
len: 13
d_gene: -
abundance: -
j_gene: TRBJ2-5

CDR3nt: TGTGCCAGCTTTCCAGGAGGGAGGGGCCGGGATAGCAATCAGCCCCAGCATTTT
CDR3aa: CASFPGGRGRDSNQPQHF
v_gene: TRBV19
len: 18
d_gene: -
abundance: -
j_gene: TRBJ1-5

CDR3nt: TGTGCCAGCAGCTTAGAAAGGCAGGGGGGCAATCAGCCCCAGCATTTT
CDR3aa: CASSLERQGGNQPQHF
v_gene: TRBV7-2
len: 16
d_gene: TRBD1
abundance: -
j_gene: TRBJ1-5

CDR3nt: TGTGCCAGCAGCCGGGACAGGGGAGGGGAGACCCAGTACTTC
CDR3aa: CASSRDRGGETQYF
v_gene: TRBV5-4
len: 14
d_gene: TRBD1
abundance: -
j_gene: TRBJ2-5

CDR3nt: TGTGCCAGCAGCTCGACCGCCAATCGGGAAGCTTTCTTT
CDR3aa: CASSSTANREAFF
v_gene: TRBV7-2
len: 13
d_gene: -
abundance: -
j_gene: TRBJ1-1

CDR3nt: TGCGCCAGCAGCTTGGATGGTGCTTATGGCTACACCTTC
CDR3aa: CASSLDGAYGYTF
v_gene: TRBV5-1
len: 13
d_gene: -
abundance: -
j_gene: TRBJ1-2

CDR3nt: TGCAGCGTTGGGGGGGCGTCCACCGGGGAGCTGTTTTTT
CDR3aa: CSVGGASTGELFF
v_gene: TRBV29-1
len: 13
d_gene: -
abundance: -
j_gene: TRBJ2-2

CDR3nt: TGTGCCAGCAGTGAAGGACTGGACTTTAATCAGCCCCAGCATTTT
CDR3aa: CASSEGLDFNQPQHF
v_gene: TRBV6-1
len: 15
d_gene: -
abundance: -
j_gene: TRBJ1-5

CDR3nt: TGCGCCAGCAGCTTGTCCCGAGATGAGACCCAGTACTTC
CDR3aa: CASSLSRDETQYF
v_gene: TRBV5-1
len: 13
d_gene: -
abundance: -
j_gene: TRBJ2-5

CDR3nt: TGTGCCAGCAGCTTTCAAGGGTCCGAGCAGTACTTC
CDR3aa: CASSFQGSEQYF
v_gene: TRBV7-9
len: 12
d_gene: -
abundance: -
j_gene: TRBJ2-7

CDR3nt: TGTGCCAGCAGGACCACCCACCCAAGACAGGGGGTATCCTTC
CDR3aa: CASRTTHPRQGVSF
v_gene: TRBV28
len: 14
d_gene: TRBD1
abundance: -
j_gene: TRBJ1-2

CDR3nt: TGTGCCATCAGTGAGCGAGCCCCAGGGGCCGCGTACAATGAGCAGTTCTTC
CDR3aa: CAISERAPGAAYNEQFF
v_gene: TRBV10-3
len: 17
d_gene: -
abundance: -
j_gene: TRBJ2-1

CDR3nt: TGCGCCAGCAGCTTGGCCTCAGGGGTTGGTGAGCAGTTCTTC
CDR3aa: CASSLASGVGEQFF
v_gene: TRBV5-1
len: 14
d_gene: -
abundance: -
j_gene: TRBJ2-1

CDR3nt: TGTGCCAGCAGCTTAGTTTCCAGCTCTGGAAACACCATATATTTT
CDR3aa: CASSLVSSSGNTIYF
v_gene: TRBV7-8
len: 15
d_gene: -
abundance: -
j_gene: TRBJ1-3

CDR3nt: TGCGCCAGCAGCCAAGGTCTTGACCCTAGCTCTGGAAACACCATATATTTT
CDR3aa: CASSQGLDPSSGNTIYF
v_gene: TRBV4-3
len: 17
d_gene: -
abundance: -
j_gene: TRBJ1-3

CDR3nt: TGTGCCTCCGGACCGCGGGGAGAGACCCAGTACTTC
CDR3aa: CASGPRGETQYF
v_gene: TRBV6-6
len: 12
d_gene: -
abundance: -
j_gene: TRBJ2-5

CDR3nt: TGTGCCAGCCTAGAGCCGGACAGGGGGTCTATCTATGGCTACACCTTC
CDR3aa: CASLEPDRGSIYGYTF
v_gene: TRBV19
len: 16
d_gene: TRBD1
abundance: -
j_gene: TRBJ1-2

CDR3nt: TGTGCCACTCGGCTAGCGGGGGCCGGGGAGCTGTTTTTT
CDR3aa: CATRLAGAGELFF
v_gene: TRBV2
len: 13
d_gene: TRBD2
abundance: -
j_gene: TRBJ2-2

CDR3nt: TGCGCCAGCAGCTTGGTGAGGACAGGGGATGGCCTTGGCAATGAGCAGTTCTTC
CDR3aa: CASSLVRTGDGLGNEQFF
v_gene: TRBV5-1
len: 18
d_gene: TRBD1
abundance: -
j_gene: TRBJ2-1

CDR3nt: TGTGCCAGTAGTCCGATGGGGGGCAATCAGCCCCAGCATTTT
CDR3aa: CASSPMGGNQPQHF
v_gene: TRBV19
len: 14
d_gene: -
abundance: once
j_gene: TRBJ1-5

CDR3nt: TGTGCCAGCACCTTTGGTCGAGGGGCCAACGTCCTGACTTTC
CDR3aa: CASTFGRGANVLTF
v_gene: TRBV7-6
len: 14
d_gene: -
abundance: -
j_gene: TRBJ2-6

CDR3nt: TGCGCCAGCAGCCAACAGGGGGTCCAGTACTTC
CDR3aa: CASSQQGVQYF
v_gene: TRBV5-1
len: 11
d_gene: TRBD1
abundance: medium-sized
j_gene: TRBJ2-5

CDR3nt: TGTGCCAGCAGCCGGGGGGACACCCTCTTGCGGGCTTTCTTT
CDR3aa: CASSRGDTLLRAFF
v_gene: TRBV6-6
len: 14
d_gene: -
abundance: -
j_gene: TRBJ1-1

CDR3nt: TGTGCCACCAGCAGTCCATTGAAAGCAGATAGCAATCAGCCCCAGCATTTT
CDR3aa: CATSSPLKADSNQPQHF
v_gene: TRBV15
len: 17
d_gene: -
abundance: -
j_gene: TRBJ1-5

CDR3nt: TGTGCCAGCTCACCTAGCAATGAGCAGTTCTTC
CDR3aa: CASSPSNEQFF
v_gene: TRBV18
len: 11
d_gene: -
abundance: few
j_gene: TRBJ2-1